The rows below give T cell receptor beta chains drawn from one sample of a study of T cell changes during pregnancy in multiple sclerosis. The repertoire was sequenced with immunoSEQ multiplex PCR; TCRdb's copy has only in-frame clones and lacks some. This sample has approximately 38,000 clones; roughly nine tenths occur once, and the top ten carry 5.5% to 7%. This sample comprised CD8+ T cells from peripheral blood mononuclear cells, obtained in the second trimester of pregnancy. The receptors shown here come from a female donor with multiple sclerosis, enrolled in a pregnancy study. CDR3s include the opening cysteine and the closing phenylalanine or tryptophan.

V: TRBV7-6; J: TRBJ2-3; CDR3: CASSADRGYTDTQYF
V: TRBV30; J: TRBJ1-1; CDR3: CAWNIWGGARNTEAFF
V: TRBV29-1; J: TRBJ1-4; CDR3: CSGRDTNEKLFF
V: TRBV19; J: TRBJ2-7; CDR3: CASGDYEQYF
V: TRBV5-4; J: TRBJ2-7; CDR3: CASSPERGQTYEQYF
V: TRBV5-6; J: TRBJ2-1; CDR3: CASSYTTRRNEQFF
V: TRBV9; J: TRBJ2-1; CDR3: CASSGDTDEQFF
V: TRBV7-9; J: TRBJ1-2; CDR3: CASSQGLTNYGYTF
V: TRBV2; J: TRBJ2-1; CDR3: CASGLASYNEQFF
V: TRBV11-3; J: TRBJ2-7; CDR3: CASSSNPGGIDEQYF
V: TRBV5-1; J: TRBJ1-1; CDR3: CASSLTGVGTEAFF
V: TRBV27; J: TRBJ1-3; CDR3: CASRRDRDTIYF
V: TRBV27; J: TRBJ2-7; CDR3: CASSLSGSSNEQYF
V: TRBV27; J: TRBJ1-1; CDR3: CASTSLAGGTEAFF
V: TRBV27; J: TRBJ2-1; CDR3: CASSLGVYTYNEQFF
V: TRBV18; J: TRBJ2-7; CDR3: CASSLIAASSYEQYF
V: TRBV11-2; J: TRBJ1-2; CDR3: CASSFAGDRFPYGYTF